This T cell receptor beta chain derives from a study of CD8+CD57+ T cells in acquired aplastic anemia. Study context: Each DNA sample taken from sorted CD4+ and CD8+ cells came to about 3.2 ug on average.

Patients chosen for sequencing had CD8+CD57+ cells that had expanded, as shown by flow cytometry. Genomic DNA templated the TCR beta VDJ and CDR3 profiling. In TCRdb, the reads were re-called with MiXCR into one record per CDR3 protein. The sample has roughly 180,000 distinct CDR3 sequences; less than 50% are singletons. The CDR3 is made up of 11 amino acids. Per germline, CDR1 SQVTM and CDR2 ANQGSEA. Trimming pared 2 bases from V and 9 bases from J, leaving 10 bases between. Material for sequencing was sorted CD4+, CD8+, or CD8+CD57+ T cells (not recorded which) from PBMCs. This sequence originates from a human donor with aplastic anemia. J is TRBJ2-5 and V is TRBV29-1, with no clear D. CDR3 sequence: CSVETYTAQYF. The CDR3 DNA is TGCAGCGTTGAAACCTATACGGCCCAGTACTTC. The entire variable domain, with the rest obtained from reference TRBV29-1 and TRBJ2-5, is as follows: SAVISQKPSRDICQRGTSLTIQCQVDSQVTMMFWYRQQPGQSLTLIATANQGSEATYESGFVIDKFPISRPNLTFSTLTVSNMSPEDSSIYLCSVETYTAQYFGPGTRLLVL.